This is a list of T cell receptor beta chains from one sample in a study of T cell changes during pregnancy in multiple sclerosis. Profiled with immunoSEQ multiplex PCR; TCRdb holds only in-frame clones, not every one. There are 65,000 to 90,000 clones in the sample; almost 95% occur only once, and 2% to 2.5% lies in the top ten. The input for sequencing was peripheral blood, taken before pregnancy. These receptors all stem from a female donor with multiple sclerosis, enrolled in a pregnancy study. Each CDR3 is given with its conserved first and last residue. The D gene is left open where the match is weak. Size values are once, few and many counts, or a class for expanded clones, and some rows have none.

d_call	clone_size	j_call	v_call	cdr3_nt	cdr3_aa
TRBD2	NA	TRBJ2-2	TRBV5-4	TGTGCCAGCAGCGTTCGGGGCGGGAGCGCGGGCACCGGGGAGCTGTTTTTT	CASSVRGGSAGTGELFF
TRBD2	NA	TRBJ2-7	TRBV27	TGTGCCAGCAGTTTAGCGGGAGGGCCCTACGAGCAGTACTTC	CASSLAGGPYEQYF
TRBD2	NA	TRBJ2-7	TRBV14	TGTGCCAGCAGCAGCTCGGGACTAGCGACGTCCTACGAGCAGTACTTC	CASSSSGLATSYEQYF
NA	NA	TRBJ1-2	TRBV13	TGTGCCAGCAGCTCCTGGACAGCAACTAACTATGGCTACACCTTC	CASSSWTATNYGYTF
NA	once	TRBJ2-7	TRBV9	TGTGCCAGCAGCGTAGGCGACGAGCAGTACTTC	CASSVGDEQYF
NA	NA	TRBJ2-7	TRBV19	TGTGCCAGTAGTATAGCAACGGGGGTTGAGCAGTACTTC	CASSIATGVEQYF
NA	NA	TRBJ2-4	TRBV12-2	TGTGCAAGTCGCTACCGGGACAGGTTCAAAAACATTCAGTACTTC	CASRYRDRFKNIQYF
TRBD2	NA	TRBJ2-1	TRBV7-3	TGTGCCAGCAGCTTAGGGGGACTAAGAAATGAGCAGTTCTTC	CASSLGGLRNEQFF
TRBD1	NA	TRBJ1-3	TRBV7-7	TGTGCTAGCAGCTTAGCCCGGGGACAGGGATACACCATATATTTT	CASSLARGQGYTIYF
TRBD1	NA	TRBJ1-2	TRBV19	TGTGCCAGTAGTGATTATCGGACAGGGGGTAGCTATGGCTACACCTTC	CASSDYRTGGSYGYTF
NA	NA	TRBJ1-4	TRBV6-5	TGTGCCAGCAGTCCCGGACCACAGGCAACACTGTTTTTT	CASSPGPQATLFF
TRBD1	NA	TRBJ1-5	TRBV6-1	TGTGCCAGCAGTAAAACAGGGGCCTGGGGACAGCCCCAGCATTTT	CASSKTGAWGQPQHF
NA	NA	TRBJ2-7	TRBV6-1	TGTGCCAGCAGTGAAGGCAGGTTGGGCTACGAGCAGTACTTC	CASSEGRLGYEQYF
NA	NA	TRBJ1-1	TRBV5-5	TGTGCCAGCAGCCCTTCGGGGTCATCTGGGGCTGAAGCTTTCTTT	CASSPSGSSGAEAFF
NA	NA	TRBJ2-3	TRBV7-3	TGTGCCAGCAGCCCTCAGGAGGGGGGGCCCACAGATACGCAGTATTTT	CASSPQEGGPTDTQYF